This TCR beta chain was recorded in a study of blood T cell repertoires in COVID-19. For the study at large: The origin of the acute and convalescent COVID-19 samples was the United States, Italy and Spain. Sample material is recorded as cDNA or gDNA derived from T cells, B-cell-depleted T cells, or PBMCs.

There are 14 residues in the CDR3. Germline V gene sequence: CDR1 LNHDA, CDR2 SQIVND (reference sequence). V was clipped by 8 bases and J by 7 bases; unmatched bases: 6. In the original processing: Estimation of nucleated cell counts relied on the amplification of reference gene primers. Generated by immunoSEQ multiplex PCR, the TCRdb table keeps only in-frame clones and is missing some. V, J and clone size were drawn from that table, and D and trimming were deduced from the DNA. Of 180,000 or so clones listed, about 87% are singletons. What was sequenced was peripheral blood. The chain uses TRBV19 and TRBJ2-1; 12 bases line up with TRBD2. This receptor was identified in a woman younger than 45 with acute or convalescent COVID-19. CDR3 region: CASQTSGRNNEQFF. In DNA form, the CDR3 reads TGTGCCAGTCAGACTAGCGGGAGAAATAATGAGCAGTTCTTC.